One sample yielded the 15 T cell receptor beta chains listed below, sequenced in a study of shared clonotypes between healthy human individuals. Measured with immunoSEQ multiplex PCR; TCRdb has only the in-frame clones, and not every one. The table shows over 1.5 million clones, with 98% occurring only once. The sample taken for sequencing was naive CD4+ T cells sorted from blood. Described subset: CD45RA+ positively selected. The source is a man in his thirties or forties in good health.

The rearrangement links TRBV7-9 to TRBJ1-1; D is perhaps TRBD1 (5 bases). Germline loops: CDR1 SEHNR, CDR2 FQNEAQ (reference sequence). The CDR3 is made up of 14 amino acids. V was clipped by 5 bases and J by 3 bases, with 13 bases between them. CDR3 residues: CASSRQGSDTEAFF. Here the CDR3 DNA reads TGTGCCAGCAGCCGTCAGGGCTCTGACACTGAAGCTTTCTTT. Using reference TRBV7-9 and TRBJ1-1 for the parts outside the CDR3, the full variable domain is DTGVSQNPRHKITKRGQNVTFRCDPISEHNRLYWYRQTLGQGPEFLTYFQNEAQLEKSRLLSDRFSAERPKGSFSTLEIQRTEQGDSAMYLCASSRQGSDTEAFFGQGTRLTVV.

The genes are TRBV5-1 and TRBJ1-1; TRBD1 matches at 8 bases. This CDR3 contains 15 residues. The germline CDR1 and CDR2 sequences are SGHRS and YFSETQ. The V segment lost 0 bases and the J segment 5 bases; nucleotides outside the gene matches: 6. The chain's CDR3 is CASSLGPGGTTEAFF. The CDR3 region has the DNA TGCGCCAGCAGCTTGGGACCAGGGGGCACGACTGAAGCTTTCTTT.

V and J are TRBV5-1 and TRBJ1-5; 7 bases map to TRBD1. CDR3 length: 16 amino acids. V gave up 4 bases and J gave up 6 bases; unmatched junction bases: 13. Germline V gene lookup returns CDR1 SGHRS and CDR2 YFSETQ. The CDR3 bases are TGCGCCAGCAGCCTGGGGACAGCTACGGATAGTCAGCCCCAGCATTTT. Its translation is CASSLGTATDSQPQHF.

This clone was seen a single time. The chain couples TRBV7-2 to TRBJ2-5; possibly TRBD1 for D (6 bases). Trimming took off 4 bases at V and 7 bases at J, with 16 bases between the two ends. The CDR3 runs 14 residues. The germline CDR1 and CDR2 sequences are SGHTA and FQGNSA. This chain's CDR3 is CASSYQGTSGTQYF. CDR3 DNA: TGTGCCAGCAGCTACCAGGGGACCTCGGGGACCCAGTACTTC.

The chain is built from TRBV14 and TRBJ2-5; 8 bases match TRBD2. V was pared by 4 bases and J by 3 bases, with 10 bases of the junction left unmatched. CDR1 is SGHDN, CDR2 FVKESK, per germline. The CDR3 totals 16 residues. CDR3 bases: TGTGCCAGCAGCCCTCTCCGGGGTAGCGGGGAAGAGACCCAGTACTTC. This translates into CASSPLRGSGEETQYF. Full variable domain (rest looked up from reference TRBV14 and TRBJ2-5): EAGVTQFPSHSVIEKGQTVTLRCDPISGHDNLYWYRRVMGKEIKFLLHFVKESKQDESGMPNNRFLAERTGGTYSTLKVQPAELEDSGVYFCASSPLRGSGEETQYFGPGTRLLVL.

The chain employs TRBV27 and TRBJ2-7, with D maybe TRBD2 (6 bases). CDR3 size: 15 residues. CDR1 is MNHEY and CDR2 is SMNVEV in the germline V gene (reference sequence). V was pared by 3 bases and J by 1 base, with 13 bases between. CDR3 DNA sequence: TGTGCCAGCAGTTTTTTTGGGGGGATATCCTACGAGCAGTACTTC. Translated, it gives CASSFFGGISYEQYF.

Comments on this clone: Additional DNA sequences in this sample encode the identical CDR3. The rearrangement joins TRBV11-2 to TRBJ2-7; TRBD2 aligns across 10 bases. CDR1 is SGHAT and CDR2 is FQNNGV in the germline V gene. The CDR3 is made up of 17 amino acids. V lost 5 bases and J lost 3; bases outside the gene matches: 13. The CDR3 DNA follows: TGTGCCAGCAGCCTAAGGTCGAGCGGGAGGGCCCTCTACGAGCAGTACTTC. Translation: CASSLRSSGRALYEQYF.

This chain connects TRBV7-3 to TRBJ2-1; 10 bases fit TRBD2. Trimming at V came to 1 base and at J to 5 bases, leaving 5 bases not matched to a gene. The CDR3 is 16 residues long. CDR1 is SGHTA, CDR2 FQGTGA, per germline. The CDR3 nucleotides are TGTGCCAGCAGCTTAAGTCGGCTAGCGGGAGACAATGAGCAGTTCTTC. Its translation: CASSLSRLAGDNEQFF.

The CDR3 region is CASSLGPLRNTEAFF. CDR3 sequence (DNA): TGTGCCAGCAGCCTTGGCCCGTTGAGAAACACTGAAGCTTTCTTT. This chain joins TRBV9 and TRBJ1-1; the D is unclear. The CDR3 extends over 15 amino acids. With 4 bases removed from V and 2 bases from J, the gap between germline ends came to 15 bases. Germline CDR1 and CDR2: SGDLS and YYNGEE. The full variable domain, completed using reference TRBV9 and TRBJ1-1, is DSGVTQTPKHLITATGQRVTLRCSPRSGDLSVYWYQQSLDQGLQFLIQYYNGEERAKGNILERFSAQQFPDLHSELNLSSLELGDSALYFCASSLGPLRNTEAFFGQGTRLTVV.

With regard to this clone: The sample carries other DNA sequences with the same CDR3. The genes are TRBV2 and TRBJ1-1, with a possible D match to TRBD1 (6 bases). V lost 5 bases to trimming and J lost 1 base, with 8 bases between them. Germline values: CDR1 SNHLY, CDR2 FYNNEI. The CDR3 has 13 amino acids. The CDR3 DNA follows: TGTGCCAGCAGTCAACAGGGGAACACTGAAGCTTTCTTT. Translated: CASSQQGNTEAFF.

This chain uses TRBV2 with TRBJ2-1, with D hard to call. Germline CDR1 is SNHLY and CDR2 is FYNNEI. This CDR3 region has 16 residues. Trimming cost V 6 bases and J 0 bases, with 15 bases left between them. CDR3 sequence: CASRVHRVSSYNEQFF. In nucleotides, the CDR3 is TGTGCCAGCAGGGTACATAGGGTGAGCTCCTACAATGAGCAGTTCTTC.

The chain joins TRBV28 to TRBJ2-1; 12 nucleotides agree with TRBD2. Germline loops: CDR1 MDHEN, CDR2 SYDVKM. Germline trimming cut 10 bases from V and 0 bases from J; bases unmatched to any gene: 16. The CDR3 extends over 19 amino acids. The CDR3 here is CATAVRTSGKISSYNEQFF. The CDR3 coding sequence is TGTGCCACCGCCGTCCGGACTAGCGGGAAAATTAGCTCCTACAATGAGCAGTTCTTC.

The CDR3 spells CASSQEWASGYHGELFF. The CDR3 bases are TGCGCCAGCAGCCAAGAGTGGGCTAGCGGGTATCACGGGGAGCTGTTTTTT. The chain uses TRBV4-3 and TRBJ2-2; 8 bases align to TRBD2. The CDR3 is 17 amino acids. In germline, CDR1 is LGHNA, CDR2 YSLEER. Trimming removed 0 bases from V and 7 bases from J; junction bases left unmatched: 10.

The genes are TRBV5-5 and TRBJ2-2, with no clear D. V was clipped by 1 base and J by 0 bases, with 7 bases between them. The germline CDR1 and CDR2 sequences are SGHKS and YYEKEE (reference sequence). The CDR3 extends over 15 amino acids. CDR3 in amino acids: CASSLTQPNTGELFF. The CDR3, as DNA: TGTGCCAGCAGCTTGACACAACCGAACACCGGGGAGCTGTTTTTT.

The chain combines TRBV7-8 with TRBJ1-1; weak D call: TRBD1 (5 bases). Trimming took off 1 base at V and 3 bases at J, with 15 bases between the two ends. The CDR3 totals 16 residues. Germline lookup yields CDR1 SGHVS and CDR2 FQNEAQ. The CDR3 nucleotides are TGTGCCAGCAGCTTAGAGCCAAGGGGACTCCACACTGAAGCTTTCTTT. Translated, it gives CASSLEPRGLHTEAFF.